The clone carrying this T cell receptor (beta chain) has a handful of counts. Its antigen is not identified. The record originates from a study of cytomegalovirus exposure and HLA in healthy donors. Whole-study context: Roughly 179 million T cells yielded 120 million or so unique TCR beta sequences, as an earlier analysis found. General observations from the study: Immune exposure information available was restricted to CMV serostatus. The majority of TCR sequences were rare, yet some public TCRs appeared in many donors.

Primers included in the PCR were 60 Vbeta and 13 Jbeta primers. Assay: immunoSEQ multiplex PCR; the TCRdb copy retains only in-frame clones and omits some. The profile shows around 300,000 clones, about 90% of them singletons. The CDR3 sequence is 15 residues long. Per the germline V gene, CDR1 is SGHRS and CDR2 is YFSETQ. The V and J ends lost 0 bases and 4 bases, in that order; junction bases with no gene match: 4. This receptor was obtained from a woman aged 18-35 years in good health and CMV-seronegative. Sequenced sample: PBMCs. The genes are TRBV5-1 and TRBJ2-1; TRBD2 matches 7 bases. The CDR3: CASSLEAGRYNEQFF. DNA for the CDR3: TGCGCCAGCAGCTTGGAAGCGGGGCGGTACAATGAGCAGTTCTTC.